Only one count was recorded for the clone carrying this T cell receptor (beta chain). This specimen comes from a study of blood T cell repertoires in COVID-19. Turning to the study itself: Samples of COVID-19 (acute and convalescent) were obtained from the United States, Italy and Spain. The cDNA or gDNA used as material had been derived from T cells, B-cell-depleted T cells, or PBMCs.

Looked up from germline, CDR1 is SGHDT and CDR2 is YYEEEE. This CDR3 has 15 amino acids. The V end was cut by 0 bases, the J end by 7 bases, with 17 bases between. As originally analysed: Reference gene primer amplification in the assay estimated nucleated cell counts. Method: immunoSEQ multiplex PCR; TCRdb's copy keeps in-frame clones and lacks some. V, J and clone size were drawn from that table, and D and trimming were deduced from the DNA. The data contain 300,000 or so clones, approximately 86% of them singletons. This sequence joins TRBV5-6 and TRBJ2-7, with D perhaps TRBD2 (6 bases). Input material: peripheral blood. This TCR came from a woman in her forties or fifties with active or convalescent COVID-19. The CDR3 DNA is TGTGCCAGCAGCTTGGAGGCGGGGACGTCGCGGGAGCAGTACTTC. Translation gives CASSLEAGTSREQYF.